This T cell receptor beta chain was identified in a study of T cells in Graves' hyperthyroidism and ophthalmopathy. General study results and limits: In validation, the model predicted ophthalmopathy. These predictions came a median about 6 months before onset. Through a model of 13 V-J features, ophthalmopathy was separated from stable hyperthyroidism.

TCR beta CDR3 sequences were amplified from RNA transcripts. Researchers ran a first-round RT-PCR on the TCR CDR3 using the HTBI primer set. TCRdb ran MiXCR on the multiplex PCR reads and lists one entry per CDR3 protein. The table records over 550,000 distinct CDR3 sequences, 16% of them present only once. In the case of this clonotype: The antigen is unknown. At one boundary the junction diverges from the germline segment, which might be a read error.

An absence of ophthalmopathy progression within 18 months meant stable Graves' hyperthyroidism. PBMCs were derived from approximately 10 ml fresh peripheral blood. Sequencing input: blood. The clonotype was recovered from a woman under 30 with Graves' hyperthyroidism.

The CDR3 region is CASSFGTGQFYGQYF. CDR3 coding DNA: TGTGCCAGCAGCTTTGGGACAGGACAGTTTTACGGGCAGTACTTC. The rearrangement uses TRBV7-9 and TRBJ2-7, with 8 bases fitting TRBD1. The CDR3 has 15 amino acids. Germline loops: CDR1 SEHNR, CDR2 FQNEAQ (reference sequence). Filled out from reference TRBV7-9 and TRBJ2-7, the complete variable domain reads DTGVSQNPRHKITKRGQNVTFRCDPISEHNRLYWYRQTLGQGPEFLTYFQNEAQLEKSRLLSDRFSAERPKGSFSTLEIQRTEQGDSAMYLCASSFGTGQFYGQYFGPGTRLTVT.